The sequence of this T cell receptor (beta chain) was determined in a study of T cells in Graves' hyperthyroidism and ophthalmopathy. Study-wide context: Peripheral blood sampling occurred at initial diagnosis, before any treatment. Study-wide results and caveats: Clonotypes that were expanded in thyroid above 0.001 mostly appeared in blood too. Model predictions of ophthalmopathy came a median approximately 6.8 months before onset.

Amplified regions were TCR beta CDR3 sequences from RNA transcripts. In the first-round RT-PCR of the TCR CDR3, the HTBI primer set was used. TCRdb itself ran the multiplex PCR reads through MiXCR, one entry per CDR3 protein. The table lists a few hundred thousand distinct CDR3 sequences, 15% to 20% of them singletons. This clonotype has at least ten counts. Its antigen is unknown. Patients with uncontrolled infections, other autoimmune diseases, pregnancy or lactation were excluded. The CDR3 consists of 14 residues. Trimming pared 4 bases from V and 0 bases from J, leaving 10 bases between. Germline V gives CDR1 SEHNR, CDR2 FQNEAQ (reference sequence).

The chain couples TRBV7-9 to TRBJ2-7, with a weak D call TRBD2 (5 bases). This TCR came from a woman aged 40 to 50 with Graves' ophthalmopathy. Sequencing was carried out using blood. The CDR3 sequence is CASSSSRGSYEQYF. The CDR3 coding sequence is TGTGCCAGCAGCTCCTCCCGGGGCTCCTACGAGCAGTACTTC.